This entry concerns a single T cell receptor beta chain. This entry is derived from a study of OX40 agonist ivuxolimab in advanced cancers. This table comes from immunoSEQ multiplex PCR, and its TCRdb copy is limited to in-frame clones, with some not included. The sample shows tens of thousands of clones, about 88% of them seen only once. Here the sequenced sample was CD4+ or CD8+ T cells sorted from blood, taken in a trial of the OX40 agonist ivuxolimab. The TCR sequence derives from an adult with an advanced solid tumor such as melanoma, head and neck, liver or kidney cancer.

The CDR3 here is CAWSVPLAGGEETQYF. CDR3 coding DNA: TGTGCCTGGAGTGTGCCACTAGCGGGAGGGGAAGAGACCCAGTACTTC. V is TRBV30 and J is TRBJ2-5; 13 nucleotides agree with TRBD2. Losses at the gene ends were 0 bases for V and 3 bases for J; bases not matched to a gene: 4. CDR3 length equals 16 residues. In germline, CDR1 is GTSNPN, CDR2 SVGIG (reference sequence).